Listed here are 17 T cell receptor beta chains from one sample, sequenced in a study of T cells in Graves' hyperthyroidism and ophthalmopathy. TCR beta CDR3 regions were amplified from RNA transcripts. TCR CDR3 underwent first-round RT-PCR with the HTBI primer set. Each CDR3 protein is one row after TCRdb ran MiXCR on the multiplex PCR reads. The repertoire includes 350,000 or so distinct CDR3 sequences, 18% of them detected once, and about 16% sits in the top ten. Sequencing was carried out using blood. These receptors all come from a woman aged 40 to 49 with Graves' ophthalmopathy.

V gene TRBV5-8 combines with J gene TRBJ1-2; D ambiguous. With 6 bases removed from V and 2 bases from J, the gap between germline ends came to 17 bases. The germline gives CDR1 SGHTS, CDR2 YDEGEE. The length of the CDR3 is 15 residues. CDR3 in DNA: TGTGCCAGCAAAGTCCTCGGGATACCGAACTATGGCTACACCTTC. This codes for CASKVLGIPNYGYTF.

This clonotype was counted at least ten times. Possible read error: a much larger clone is one base away. J is TRBJ2-7 and V is TRBV20-1, with 14 bases aligning to TRBD2. Trimming cost V 6 bases and J 7 bases; bases outside gene matches: 8. Germline lookup yields CDR1 DFQATT and CDR2 SNEGSKA (reference sequence). The CDR3 is 14 residues long. DNA of the CDR3: TGCAGTGCCCAGGGACTAGCGGGAGTCCAAGAGCAGTACTTC. It specifies CSAQGLAGVQEQYF.

This clonotype has ten or more counts. The chain joins TRBV7-3 to TRBJ2-5; D tentatively reads TRBD1 or TRBD2 (5 bases each). The CDR3 contains 13 residues. Trimming removed 5 bases at V and 5 bases at J, with 12 bases between. Per the germline V gene, CDR1 is SGHTA and CDR2 is FQGTGA. The CDR3 spells CASSPWGSETQYF. For the CDR3, the DNA is TGTGCCAGCAGCCCTTGGGGGTCGGAGACCCAGTACTTC.

In its sample, this clonotype was seen many times. The rearrangement links TRBV20-1 to TRBJ2-2, with a weak D call TRBD2 (5 bases). Germline CDR1 is DFQATT and CDR2 is SNEGSKA (reference sequence). The V end was cut by 0 bases, the J end by 7 bases, with 15 bases between. The CDR3 spans 15 residues. The CDR3 DNA is TGCAGTGCTAGAGATCTCGTGGGAGAGATCGGGGAGCTGTTTTTT. Its translation is CSARDLVGEIGELFF.

Concerning this clonotype itself: This could be a read error, since a much larger clone is one nucleotide away. V and J are TRBV20-1 and TRBJ2-2; 7 positions match TRBD2. Germline CDR1 DFQATT, CDR2 SNEGSKA (reference sequence). The CDR3 is 15 residues long. The CDR3 is CSARDSSGTTGGLFF. CDR3 coding DNA: TGCAGTGCTAGAGATTCCAGCGGGACCACCGGGGGGCTGTTTTTT.

This clonotype has a count of ten or more. A much bigger clone sits one base away, suggesting this may be a read error. The chain combines TRBV6-5 with TRBJ1-2, with a possible D match to TRBD1 (6 bases). This CDR3 has 13 amino acids. V was trimmed by 4 bases and J by 1 base, leaving 7 bases between them. In germline, CDR1 is MNHEY, CDR2 SVGAGI. CDR3 coding DNA: TGTGCCAGCAGTTGGGACATTAACTATGGCTACACCTTC. It is translated as CASSWDINYGYTF.

This clonotype was seen repeatedly, ten times or more. The chain uses TRBV28 and TRBJ2-7, with D maybe TRBD1 (6 bases). The germline CDR1 and CDR2 sequences are MDHEN and SYDVKM. Trimming shortened V by 3 bases and J by 0 bases, and 12 bases separated the two germline ends. The CDR3 is 15 residues long. As DNA, the CDR3 is TGTGCCAGCAGTTTTTCAGGCAGGGGCTCCTACGAGCAGTACTTC. Residues: CASSFSGRGSYEQYF.

This clonotype was detected many times. The CDR3 region is CAGAPMDSSGGYTF. The DNA of the CDR3 is TGTGCCGGCGCACCGATGGACAGTAGTGGTGGCTACACCTTC. The chain links TRBV28 to TRBJ1-2; a possible D gene is TRBD1 (6 bases). The CDR3 consists of 14 residues. Trimming pared 11 bases from V and 7 bases from J, leaving 23 bases between. CDR1 MDHEN and CDR2 SYDVKM come from the germline V gene.

The J gene is TRBJ2-7, the V gene TRBV6-1; possible D gene TRBD2, 5 bases. V lost 11 bases to trimming and J lost 6 bases, with 20 bases between them. Germline CDR1 and CDR2: MNHNS and SASEGT. This CDR3 has 13 residues. Here the CDR3 DNA reads TGTGCCGGCTCCGGCGGGCCTCGGGGCGAGCAGTACTTC. This encodes CAGSGGPRGEQYF.

There are many counts of this clonotype. V usage is TRBV10-3 and J usage is TRBJ2-7, with 8 bases fitting TRBD2. The CDR3 length is 14 residues. Germline trimming cut 3 bases from V and 4 bases from J; bases unmatched to any gene: 5. Germline V gives CDR1 ENHRY, CDR2 SYGVKD. CDR3 amino acids: CAISDRGGVYEQYF. CDR3 in DNA: TGTGCCATCAGTGATCGGGGGGGGGTTTACGAGCAGTACTTC.

The chain recombines TRBV6-2 or TRBV6-3 with TRBJ2-7; D assignment may be TRBD1 or TRBD2 (5 bases each). Germline CDR1 is MNHEY and CDR2 is SVGEGT. This CDR3 region has 14 residues. The V gene lost 5 bases and the J gene lost 3 bases, with 14 bases spanning the gap. CDR3 amino acids: CASSPSGTIYEQYF. CDR3 bases: TGTGCCAGCAGTCCGTCGGGGACCATCTACGAGCAGTACTTC.

This clonotype was counted many times. The chain carries TRBV6-4 and TRBJ2-6; TRBD1 agrees at 9 bases. V was clipped by 6 bases and J by 1 base; unmatched bases: 7. CDR1 MRHNA and CDR2 SNTAGT come from the germline V gene. The CDR3 has 17 amino acids. The CDR3 sequence: CASSSGTGLSGANVLTF. In nucleotides, the CDR3 is TGTGCCAGCAGCTCCGGGACAGGGCTTTCTGGGGCCAACGTCCTGACTTTC.

This clonotype showed up many times. CDR3 sequence reads: CATSDSPVEETQYF. CDR3 coding DNA: TGTGCCACCAGTGACTCGCCCGTGGAAGAGACCCAGTACTTC. The V and J genes are TRBV24-1 and TRBJ2-5; no reliable D call. There are 14 residues in the CDR3. Germline V gene lookup returns CDR1 KGHDR and CDR2 SFDVKD. Trimming removed 4 bases from V and 3 bases from J, with 11 bases in between.

This clonotype was recorded a few times. V is TRBV27 and J is TRBJ2-7; 16 bases agree with TRBD2. This CDR3 spans 19 amino acids. V shed 2 bases and J 3 bases; nucleotides not matched to a gene: 10. Germline CDR1 and CDR2: MNHEY and SMNVEV (reference sequence). In DNA form, the CDR3 reads TGTGCCAGCAGTTTAACGCCCGGGACTAGCGGGAGGGCCGTCTACGAGCAGTACTTC. This sequence encodes CASSLTPGTSGRAVYEQYF.

This clonotype has a count of ten or more. J is TRBJ2-5 and V is TRBV28; maybe TRBD1 (6 bases). Germline V gene sequence: CDR1 MDHEN, CDR2 SYDVKM. The CDR3 consists of 15 residues. V lost 6 bases and J 5 bases, leaving 19 bases between the germline ends. CDR3 nucleotides: TGTGCCAGCAGCTCTCTCACAGGGTATTTGGAGACCCAGTACTTC. Amino acid sequence: CASSSLTGYLETQYF.

This clonotype was seen ten or more times. The gene calls are TRBV30 and TRBJ2-7; D assignment may be TRBD1 or TRBD2 (5 bases each). CDR1 is GTSNPN, CDR2 SVGIG, per germline (reference sequence). V was clipped by 0 bases and J by 3 bases, with 9 bases between them. There are 13 residues in the CDR3. The CDR3 sequence: CAWSVRGVYEQYF. Written as DNA, the CDR3 is TGTGCCTGGAGTGTACGAGGGGTCTACGAGCAGTACTTC.

Ten or more counts support this clonotype. The V and J genes are TRBV20-1 and TRBJ2-5; 11 positions agree with TRBD2. V was pared by 3 bases and J by 5 bases, with 8 bases of the junction left unmatched. Germline assignment: CDR1 DFQATT and CDR2 SNEGSKA (reference sequence). CDR3 length: 15 residues. CDR3 residues: CSARGLAEAGETQYF. In nucleotides, the CDR3 is TGCAGTGCTAGGGGACTAGCGGAGGCCGGGGAGACCCAGTACTTC.